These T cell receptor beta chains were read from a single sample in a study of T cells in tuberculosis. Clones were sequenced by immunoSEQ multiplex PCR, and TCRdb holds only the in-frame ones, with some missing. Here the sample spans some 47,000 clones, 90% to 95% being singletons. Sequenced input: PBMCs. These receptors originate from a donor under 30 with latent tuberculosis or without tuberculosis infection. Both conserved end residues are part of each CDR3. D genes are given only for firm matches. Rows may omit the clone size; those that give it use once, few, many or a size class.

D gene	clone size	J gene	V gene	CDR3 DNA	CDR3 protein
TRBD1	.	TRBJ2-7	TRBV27	TGTGCCAGCAGTTCCCTATCCGGGACAGACTCCTACGAGCAGTACTTC	CASSSLSGTDSYEQYF
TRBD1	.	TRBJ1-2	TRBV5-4	TGTGCCAGCAGCACAACGACAGGGGCTAACTATGGCTACACCTTC	CASSTTTGANYGYTF
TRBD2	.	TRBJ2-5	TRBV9	TGTGCCAGCAGCCCTAGCGGGAGGGCCTCAGAGACCCAGTACTTC	CASSPSGRASETQYF
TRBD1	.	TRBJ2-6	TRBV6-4	TGTGCCAGCAGTGACACAGGGGGCTCTGGGGCCAACGTCCTGACTTTC	CASSDTGGSGANVLTF
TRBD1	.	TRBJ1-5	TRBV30	TGTGCCTGGAGTGGGGACAGGGGTCCCTTTAATAATCAGCCCCAGCATTTT	CAWSGDRGPFNNQPQHF
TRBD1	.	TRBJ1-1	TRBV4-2	TGTGCCAGCAGCCACCGGACAGGGGGACCCAACACTGAAGCTTTCTTT	CASSHRTGGPNTEAFF
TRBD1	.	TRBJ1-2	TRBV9	TGTGCCAGCAGCCCTGGGGACAGCGACTATGGCTACACCTTC	CASSPGDSDYGYTF
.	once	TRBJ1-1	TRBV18	TGTGCCAGCTCACGATCCCAGGGGAACACTGAAGCTTTCTTT	CASSRSQGNTEAFF
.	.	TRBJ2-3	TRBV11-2	TGTGCCAGCAGCTTAGTCGGGGGAGTGGATACGCAGTATTTT	CASSLVGGVDTQYF
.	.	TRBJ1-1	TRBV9	TGTGCCAGCAGCGTTGAGGGGAACACTGAAGCTTTCTTT	CASSVEGNTEAFF
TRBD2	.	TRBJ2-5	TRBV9	TGTGTCAGCAGCCCGTGGCGGGGGGATTCGGAGACCCAGTACTTC	CVSSPWRGDSETQYF
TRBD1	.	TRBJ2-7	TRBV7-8	TGTGCCAGCAGCTTGGACAGGGATAGCTTGGGGCAGTACTTC	CASSLDRDSLGQYF
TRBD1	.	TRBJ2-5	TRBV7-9	TGTGCCAGCAGCACCTCGACAGGGGAGGAGACCCAGTACTTC	CASSTSTGEETQYF
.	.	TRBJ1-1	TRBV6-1	TGTGCCAGCAGTGGCGGGAGCGATATGAACACTGAAGCTTTCTTT	CASSGGSDMNTEAFF
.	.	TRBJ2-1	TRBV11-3	TGTGCCAGCAGCTTCGGAGGGGAGGGGGTATACAATGAGCAGTTCTTC	CASSFGGEGVYNEQFF
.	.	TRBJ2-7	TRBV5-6	TGTGCCAGCAGCTCCTATGGACTAGAGCAGTACTTC	CASSSYGLEQYF
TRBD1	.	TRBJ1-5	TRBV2	TGTGCCAGCAGTCCTTCCGGGACAGGCGCCTATAGCAATCAGCCCCAGCATTTT	CASSPSGTGAYSNQPQHF
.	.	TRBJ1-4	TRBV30	TGTGCCTGGAGGACGGGGTCTACTAATGAAAAACTGTTTTTT	CAWRTGSTNEKLFF
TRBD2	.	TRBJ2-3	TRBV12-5	TGTGCTAGTGGTCCCGGGACTAGCGGGAACACAGATACGCAGTATTTT	CASGPGTSGNTDTQYF
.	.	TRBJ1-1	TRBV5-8	TGTGCCAGCAGCTTGGTGCAGGGGCCCGACACTGAAGCTTTCTTT	CASSLVQGPDTEAFF
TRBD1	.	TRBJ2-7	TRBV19	TGTGCCAGTAGTGGGAACAGGGGAGTTAGCTCCTACGAGCAGTACTTC	CASSGNRGVSSYEQYF
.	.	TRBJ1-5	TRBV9	TGTGCCAGCAGCGTAGGACTTAGCAATCAGCCCCAGCATTTT	CASSVGLSNQPQHF
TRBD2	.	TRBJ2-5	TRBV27	TGTGCCAGCTCTCCTAGCGGGAACCAAGAGACCCAGTACTTC	CASSPSGNQETQYF
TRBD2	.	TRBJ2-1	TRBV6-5	TGTGCCAGCAGTTACCGGGGGGAGACTGGCGGGGAAGAGCAGTTCTTC	CASSYRGETGGEEQFF
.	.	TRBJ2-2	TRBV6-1	TGTGCCAGCAGTGACGACATATCAAGGAACACCGGGGAGCTGTTTTTT	CASSDDISRNTGELFF
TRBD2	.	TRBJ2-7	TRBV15	TGTGCCACCAGCGTCCGGTCCCTACTAGCGGAAACGTACGAGCAGTACTTC	CATSVRSLLAETYEQYF
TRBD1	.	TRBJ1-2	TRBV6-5	TGTGCCAGCAGTTACTCAGGGACAGGGAGCTATGGCTACACCTTC	CASSYSGTGSYGYTF
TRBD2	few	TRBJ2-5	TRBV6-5	TGTGCCAGCAGCTACCGGGGGGTACAAGAGACCCAGTACTTC	CASSYRGVQETQYF
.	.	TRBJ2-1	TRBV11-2	TGTGCCAGCAGCCTGGAGGGGAGAGTAAACAATGAGCAGTTCTTC	CASSLEGRVNNEQFF
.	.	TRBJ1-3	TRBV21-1	TGTGCCAGCAGCAAATTGGGAGACTTTAGAGGGAACACCATATATTTT	CASSKLGDFRGNTIYF
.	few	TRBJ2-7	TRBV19	TGTGCCAGTAGCCAAGAGGGTGAACCGACCTACTACGAGCAGTACTTC	CASSQEGEPTYYEQYF
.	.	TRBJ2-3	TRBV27	TGTGCCAGCAGCCGACAACGCACAGATACGCAGTATTTT	CASSRQRTDTQYF
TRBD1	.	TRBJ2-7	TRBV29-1	TGCAGCGGCCTGGACAGGGGCTCCTACGAGCAGTACTTC	CSGLDRGSYEQYF
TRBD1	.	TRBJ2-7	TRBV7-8	TGTGCCACGACCGACAGGGGACCCTACGAGCAGTACTTC	CATTDRGPYEQYF
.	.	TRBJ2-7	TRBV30	TGTGCCTGGGAGGTGGCAGGGAGGTACGAGCAGTACTTC	CAWEVAGRYEQYF
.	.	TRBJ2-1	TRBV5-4	TGTGCCAGCAGCTTCGGGACTCTCAGCTCCTACAATGAGCAGTTCTTC	CASSFGTLSSYNEQFF
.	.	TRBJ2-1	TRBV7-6	TGTGCCAGCAGCTTAGCGCAGGGGACTGAGCAGTTCTTC	CASSLAQGTEQFF
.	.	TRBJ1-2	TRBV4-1	TGCGCCAGCAGCCAAGATTCGGGTTTCGGCTATGGCTACACCTTC	CASSQDSGFGYGYTF
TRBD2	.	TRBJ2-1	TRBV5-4	TGTGCCAGCAGCTTGGGGGGACTAGCGGTATTGGGTGAGCAGTTCTTC	CASSLGGLAVLGEQFF
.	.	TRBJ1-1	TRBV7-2	TGTGCCAGCAGCCTCGGGGGGGAGAACACTGAAGCTTTCTTT	CASSLGGENTEAFF
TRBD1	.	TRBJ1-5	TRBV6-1	TGTGCCAGCAGTGACTTGGGACAGGGGCCCAATCAGCCCCAGCATTTT	CASSDLGQGPNQPQHF
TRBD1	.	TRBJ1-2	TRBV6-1	TGTGCCAGCAGTGAAAGGGGAGGGGACAGGGGCAATTTGTGGTATGGCTACACCTTC	CASSERGGDRGNLWYGYTF
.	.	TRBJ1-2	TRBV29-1	TGCAGCGTTGAAGACAGGGCGGGCTACACCTTC	CSVEDRAGYTF
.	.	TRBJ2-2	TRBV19	TGTGCCAGTAGTCTTTCGCCGGGACAATTTAACACCGGGGAGCTGTTTTTT	CASSLSPGQFNTGELFF
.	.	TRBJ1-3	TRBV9	TGTGCCAGCGGAGGTCCGTCTGGAAACACCATATATTTT	CASGGPSGNTIYF
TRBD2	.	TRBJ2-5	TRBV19	TGTGCCAGTAGTACCTTGTTTTTGGCTAGCGGCCAAGAGACCCAGTACTTC	CASSTLFLASGQETQYF
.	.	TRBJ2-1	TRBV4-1	TGCGCCAGCAGCCCTCTAGTGGTTACCTACAATGAGCAGTTCTTC	CASSPLVVTYNEQFF
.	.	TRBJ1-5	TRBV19	TGTGCCAGTACCACTGGAAGCGGCAATCAGCCCCAGCATTTT	CASTTGSGNQPQHF
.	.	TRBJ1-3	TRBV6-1	TGTGCCAGCAGTGAATATTTTACGGGCTCTGGAAACACCATATATTTT	CASSEYFTGSGNTIYF